This TCR beta chain was captured in a study of cytomegalovirus exposure and HLA in healthy donors. Germline loops: CDR1 GTSNPN, CDR2 SVGIG (reference sequence). This CDR3 region has 11 residues. Trimming pared 8 bases from V and 5 bases from J, leaving 12 bases between. PCR involved 60 Vbeta and 13 Jbeta primers. Here immunoSEQ multiplex PCR was the method, and the copy in TCRdb shows in-frame clones only, minus some. This table holds some 46,000 clones. The specimen was PBMCs. This chain joins TRBV30 and TRBJ1-2; no firm D call. This TCR derives from a male donor in good health and CMV-seronegative. The CDR3 is CAGIAPYGYTF. CDR3 DNA: TGTGCCGGCATAGCCCCGTATGGCTACACCTTC. The full variable domain, completed using reference TRBV30 and TRBJ1-2, is SQTIHQWPATLVQPVGSPLSLECTVEGTSNPNLYWYRQAAGRGLQLLFYSVGIGQISSEVPQNLSASRPQDRQFILSSKKLLLSDSGFYLCAGIAPYGYTFGSGTRLTVV.